These 21 T cell receptor beta chains were sequenced from one sample in a study of tumor and adjacent non-tumor tissue in lung cancer. TCRbeta libraries were built with three rounds of nested PCR, modified from ARM-PCR. MiXCR, run by TCRdb on the multiplex PCR reads, gives a single entry per CDR3 protein. The sample includes roughly 65,000 distinct CDR3 sequences, just under 60% of them seen just once. No cell sorting was done before RNA was extracted from the tissue. Sequenced sample: lung tumor tissue. These receptors were collected from a man aged 45-65 years with non-small cell lung cancer.

Worth noting for this clonotype: It may be a read error: a sequence one base away is much more abundant. The J gene is TRBJ2-1, the V gene TRBV7-9; possible D gene TRBD1, 5 bases. CDR1 is SEHNR, CDR2 FQNEAQ, per germline (reference sequence). V lost 4 bases to trimming and J lost 8 bases, with 12 bases between them. The CDR3 runs 13 residues. The CDR3 nucleotides are TGTGCCAGCAGCTGGGGCCGGTACGATGAGCAGTTCTTC. It specifies CASSWGRYDEQFF.

This clonotype appeared once. The chain is built from TRBV6-2 or TRBV6-3 and TRBJ1-1; D is undetermined. Deletions cut 5 bases from V and 10 bases from J, with 17 bases between. The germline gives CDR1 MNHEY, CDR2 SVGEGT. CDR3 length: 13 residues. The CDR3 DNA sequence: TGTGCCAGCAGTCTCGACATAAACACCGGAGCTTTCTTT. It codes for CASSLDINTGAFF.

This clonotype came up a few times. The conserved phenylalanine or tryptophan is not found at the CDR3 terminus, so this likely reflects a read error. V gene TRBV6-6 combines with J gene TRBJ1-6; no clear D gene. From germline, CDR1 is MNHNY and CDR2 SVGAGI (reference sequence). The CDR3 is made up of 17 amino acids. The CDR3 DNA reads TGTGCAAGCAGTTACGATGAGATGAGCTCCTATAATTCACCCCTCCACATT. As protein: CASSYDEMSSYNSPLHI.

A word on this clonotype: Being one base from a much bigger clone, this may be a read error. The rearrangement links TRBV6-1 to TRBJ2-3, with 12 bases aligning to TRBD2. Germline CDR1 reads MNHNS; CDR2 reads SASEGT. This CDR3 has 15 residues. Trimming removed 1 base from V and 7 bases from J; junction bases left unmatched: 3. CDR3 residues: CASSEGTSGANTQYF. As DNA, the CDR3 is TGTGCCAGCAGTGAAGGGACTAGCGGGGCAAATACGCAGTATTTT.

Concerning this clonotype itself: A much more abundant neighbour one base away suggests this may be a read error. V and J are TRBV10-3 and TRBJ2-7, with D hard to call. V shed 5 bases and J shed 2 bases, with 13 bases lying between them. The V gene's germline CDR1 is ENHRY and CDR2 SYGVKD. The length of the CDR3 is 14 residues. CDR3 coding DNA: TGTGCCATCAGTACACAGAGGCAGACCTACGAGCAGTACTTC. Amino acids: CAISTQRQTYEQYF.

Remarks on this clonotype: The junction departs from the called germline gene at one end, perhaps through a read error. The V and J genes are TRBV11-3 and TRBJ2-1; D unclear. Germline CDR1 SGHNT, CDR2 YENEEA. The CDR3 spans 13 residues. The CDR3 is CTGSLGSGNDQFF. DNA of the CDR3: TGTACCGGCAGCTTAGGAAGTGGGAATGACCAGTTCTTC.

The chain uses TRBV20-1 and TRBJ2-1, with 7 bases matching TRBD2. The CDR3 totals 14 residues. The V and J ends lost 6 bases and 8 bases, in that order; junction bases with no gene match: 13. CDR1 is DFQATT and CDR2 is SNEGSKA in the germline V gene (reference sequence). CDR3 bases: TGCAGTGCCACTGACGGGGGGACCGTTGATGAGCAGTTCTTC. Translated: CSATDGGTVDEQFF.

A word on this clonotype: One end of the junction varies from germline; a read error may be responsible. This chain links TRBV5-4 with TRBJ2-5; tentatively, D is TRBD2 (5 bases). Per germline, CDR1 SGHNT and CDR2 YYREEE (reference sequence). CDR3 length: 14 amino acids. The CDR3 coding sequence is TGTGCCGGCAGCAGACCTGGCGGGCGAGGGACCCAGTACTTC. Protein sequence: CAGSRPGGRGTQYF.

In the case of this clonotype: A read error may account for a junction end that differs from germline. The rearrangement links TRBV12-3 or TRBV12-4 to TRBJ1-1, with TRBD1 as a possible D gene (6 bases). This CDR3 comprises 14 residues. In nucleotides, the CDR3 is TGTGCCAACAGTTTAACAGAGGGACATACTGAAGCTTTCTTT. The encoded protein is CANSLTEGHTEAFF.

A single count supports this clonotype. An end of the junction does not agree with germline; a read error may underlie this. V and J are TRBV12-3 or TRBV12-4 and TRBJ2-3, with D perhaps TRBD1 (7 bases). The CDR3 covers 13 residues. The DNA for the CDR3 is TGTGTCAGCAGTGTAGACAGGGAGGATTCACAGTATTTT. Translation gives CVSSVDREDSQYF.

Concerning this clonotype: The conserved final phenylalanine or tryptophan is absent from the CDR3, which likely points to a read error. This chain links TRBV2 with TRBJ2-5; D is perhaps TRBD1 (6 bases). This CDR3 has 13 amino acids. Germline lookup yields CDR1 SNHLY and CDR2 FYNNEI. The CDR3 bases are TGTGTCAGCAGCTTCAGGGGACAAGAGACCCAGTACCTC. Residues: CVSSFRGQETQYL.

The rearrangement links TRBV4-2 to TRBJ2-1; 9 nucleotides agree with TRBD1. Trimming took 4 bases from V and 12 from J; bases not matched to a gene: 10. CDR3 length equals 14 residues. The germline V gene has CDR1 LGHNA and CDR2 YNFKEQ. CDR3 DNA sequence: TGTGCCAGCAGCCCAACAGGGGGCCCTGTCGGGCAGTTCTTC. Protein product: CASSPTGGPVGQFF.

This clonotype occurred a few times. A junction boundary mismatches the germline segment, possibly from a read error. The chain joins TRBV11-3 to TRBJ2-7, with D perhaps assigned TRBD1 or TRBD2 (6 bases each). Germline-derived CDR1 and CDR2 are SGHNT and YENEEA. This CDR3 spans 14 amino acids. CDR3 region: CACSLEVCGTKKYF. CDR3 in DNA: TGTGCCTGCAGCTTAGAAGTCTGCGGGACAAAAAAATACTTC.

The chain links TRBV19 to TRBJ2-1; 7 nucleotides agree with TRBD1. Trimming cost V 2 bases and J 9 bases; bases outside gene matches: 7. The CDR3 totals 14 residues. Germline assignment: CDR1 LNHDA and CDR2 SQIVND (reference sequence). The CDR3 DNA reads TGTGCCAGTAGTATAACCGGGACAGTTGGTGAGCAGTTCTTC. It is translated as CASSITGTVGEQFF.

In this sample, this clonotype turned up a few times. This sequence joins TRBV19 and TRBJ1-5; no clear D. The V gene lost 2 bases and the J gene lost 3 bases, with 11 bases spanning the gap. CDR1 is LNHDA, CDR2 SQIVND, per germline (reference sequence). The CDR3 is 15 residues long. CDR3 sequence reads: CASSIILGANQPQHF. CDR3 bases: TGTGCCAGTAGTATAATTCTGGGTGCCAATCAGCCCCAGCATTTT.

This clonotype was counted many times. The chain combines TRBV20-1 with TRBJ2-1; 10 nucleotides align to TRBD2. V was clipped by 5 bases and J by 5 bases; unmatched bases: 6. The germline CDR1 and CDR2 sequences are DFQATT and SNEGSKA (reference sequence). The CDR3 covers 14 residues. The CDR3 sequence is CSAESGGAHNEQFF. For the CDR3, the DNA is TGCAGTGCTGAAAGCGGGGGGGCCCACAATGAGCAGTTCTTC.

On this clonotype itself: The junction departs from germline at one end; a sequencing error may be responsible. V usage is TRBV6-1 and J usage is TRBJ1-6; D not resolved. Germline assignment: CDR1 MNHNS and CDR2 SASEGT. The CDR3 loop spans 13 amino acids. The CDR3 here is CACFSRGNSPPHF. CDR3 DNA sequence: TGTGCCTGCTTTTCACGGGGTAATTCACCCCCCCACTTT.

CDR3 DNA: TGTGCCAGCAGTCACACCGAGGATCTACCCCTCCACTTT. It codes for CASSHTEDLPLHF. The V call is TRBV6-5, the J call TRBJ1-6; D unresolved. The CDR3 spans 13 residues. CDR1 and CDR2 (germline): MNHEY, SVGAGI. The V gene lost 5 bases and the J gene lost 12 bases, with 14 bases spanning the gap.

A note on this clonotype: With a much larger clone just one base away, this may be a read error. The V gene is TRBV4-1, the J gene TRBJ2-2; weak D call: TRBD2 (5 bases). This CDR3 spans 14 amino acids. Germline V gives CDR1 MGHRA, CDR2 YSYEKL. The CDR3 DNA reads TGCGCCAGCTGCCAAAGCGGGAACACCGGGGAGCTGTTTTTT. It is translated as CASCQSGNTGELFF.

The table lists this clonotype with a count of one. The chain couples TRBV5-1 to TRBJ2-7, with 7 bases identical to TRBD2. The V gene's germline CDR1 is SGHRS and CDR2 YFSETQ. The CDR3 totals 14 residues. V shed 4 bases, J shed 0 bases, and the junction held 4 bases outside the gene matches. The CDR3 DNA follows: TGCGCCAGCAGCCTTAGCGGGCCCTCCTACGAGCAGTACTTC. Encoded protein: CASSLSGPSYEQYF.

The rearrangement uses TRBV11-3 and TRBJ2-1, with D hard to call. In germline, CDR1 is SGHNT, CDR2 YENEEA. This CDR3 is 15 amino acids long. V lost 5 bases to trimming and J lost 6 bases, with 17 bases between them. The CDR3 sequence: CASSLSSQALNEQFF. For the CDR3, the DNA is TGTGCCAGCAGCCTATCGAGCCAGGCTCTCAATGAGCAGTTCTTC.